These T cell receptor beta chains were read from a single sample in a study of T cell responses to AZD1222 COVID-19 vaccine. Data came from immunoSEQ multiplex PCR; TCRdb stores just in-frame clones and leaves some out. Of some 120,000 clones in the sample, about 90% are singletons; the top ten hold about 1.1%. The input for sequencing was peripheral blood, taken on day 0 of AZD1222 vaccination. These receptors were taken from an adult in good health. The CDR3 runs from the conserved cysteine through the conserved F or W. A D gene is named only where the DNA matches it firmly. Part of the rows lack a size; the others show once, few, many or a class for expanded clones.

size | D | J | V | length | DNA | CDR3
- | - | TRBJ1-2 | TRBV28 | 18 | TGTGCCAGCAGTTTATGGAGATTGGCGGGGTCGGCGGACTATGGCTACACCTTC | CASSLWRLAGSADYGYTF
- | - | TRBJ2-3 | TRBV7-2 | 13 | TGTGCCAGCAGCTTCACAGATACAGATACGCAGTATTTT | CASSFTDTDTQYF
- | TRBD1 | TRBJ1-2 | TRBV3-1/TRBV3-2 | 15 | TGTGCCAGCAGCCAAGATACAGGGGTCTCGGATGGCTACACCTTC | CASSQDTGVSDGYTF
- | - | TRBJ2-3 | TRBV5-1 | 18 | TGCGCCAGCAGCTCTTTAATAACAGGGAGGAGAACGGCAGATACGCAGTATTTT | CASSSLITGRRTADTQYF
- | TRBD2 | TRBJ2-1 | TRBV18 | 18 | TGTGCCAGCTCACCACGTCCTAGCGGGATGGGTATTCGCAATGAGCAGTTCTTC | CASSPRPSGMGIRNEQFF
- | TRBD1 | TRBJ1-2 | TRBV6-5 | 14 | TGTGCCAGCAGTTATCTAGACAGGGCGGGAGGCTACACCTTC | CASSYLDRAGGYTF
- | - | TRBJ1-4 | TRBV28 | 15 | TGTGCCAGCGGCTCCCCTATGCGTTCTAATGAAAAACTGTTTTTT | CASGSPMRSNEKLFF
- | TRBD1 | TRBJ1-5 | TRBV15 | 16 | TGTGCCACCAGCGCGGACAGGGGGCAGGGCAATCAGCCCCAGCATTTT | CATSADRGQGNQPQHF
- | TRBD2 | TRBJ2-2 | TRBV11-1 | 16 | TGTGCCAGCAGCTTGGCTAGCGGGATTGTTCTCGGGGAGCTGTTTTTT | CASSLASGIVLGELFF
- | TRBD2 | TRBJ2-1 | TRBV6-2/TRBV6-3 | 16 | TGTGCCAGCAGTTTTAGCGGGAGGATACCGAGGAATGAGCAGTTCTTC | CASSFSGRIPRNEQFF
- | - | TRBJ1-3 | TRBV6-5 | 15 | TGTGCCAGCAGTTACTCCTGGGGCTCTGGAAACACCATATATTTT | CASSYSWGSGNTIYF
- | - | TRBJ2-1 | TRBV27 | 15 | TGTGCCAGCAGTCCAACAGGCTTCTCCTACAATGAGCAGTTCTTC | CASSPTGFSYNEQFF
- | - | TRBJ2-3 | TRBV7-2 | 17 | TGTGCCAGCAGCTTGGGGCGTTTTGCGACCGACACAGATACGCAGTATTTT | CASSLGRFATDTDTQYF
- | TRBD2 | TRBJ2-3 | TRBV3-1/TRBV3-2 | 13 | TGTGCCAGCAGCCCTGGCGGGAGGGATACGCAGTATTTT | CASSPGGRDTQYF
- | - | TRBJ1-4 | TRBV30 | 13 | TGTGCCCTGGAGTGGGAGTTAGAGGAAAAACTGTTTTTT | CALEWELEEKLFF
once | - | TRBJ2-5 | TRBV18 | 14 | TGTGCCAGCTCACCGACAGAGGAGAGGGAGACCCAGTACTTC | CASSPTEERETQYF
- | - | TRBJ1-2 | TRBV28 | 16 | TGTGCCAGCAGTTCGCCCTCCTCCGGGACGGGGACTGGCTACACCTTC | CASSSPSSGTGTGYTF
- | - | TRBJ1-1 | TRBV2 | 14 | TGTGCCAGCAGCTACCTTCAGGTTGACACTGAAGCTTTCTTT | CASSYLQVDTEAFF
- | - | TRBJ1-4 | TRBV2 | 14 | TGTGCCAGCAGGGAGGGATTTGCTAATGAAAAACTGTTTTTT | CASREGFANEKLFF
- | TRBD1 | TRBJ2-2 | TRBV7-9 | 16 | TGTGCCAGCATTCTGTTTGGGACAGGGCACACCGGGGAGCTGTTTTTT | CASILFGTGHTGELFF